This T cell receptor (beta chain) was sequenced for a study of Graves' ophthalmopathy and Graves' hyperthyroidism (dated 2018 in TCRdb). About the study as a whole: A patient counted as having stable hyperthyroidism if there was no progression to ophthalmopathy within 18 months of follow-up. TCR beta repertoire signatures were used to distinguish Graves' ophthalmopathy from Graves' hyperthyroidism and to predict progression to ophthalmopathy. In total, approximately 140 blood samples were TCR-sequenced: fewer than 50 ophthalmopathy, roughly 77 hyperthyroidism and roughly 17 hyperthyroidism-to-ophthalmopathy patients. To explore V-J signatures distinguishing ophthalmopathy from hyperthyroidism, a discovery set of under 110 patients (roughly 45 ophthalmopathy, 57 stable hyperthyroidism) was enrolled. An independent validation cohort comprised fewer than 20 hyperthyroidism patients and about 16 patients who later progressed from hyperthyroidism to ophthalmopathy. In roughly 6 hyperthyroidism patients, T-cell repertoires of thyroid tissue and blood were compared. Following sample collection, hyperthyroidism patients were given methimazole at a starting dose of 30 mg daily, and ophthalmopathy patients were given high-dose intravenous methylprednisolone.

Hyperthyroidism patients were newly diagnosed, were aged 18 to 65 years, and had a disease duration under 2 months. Patients were excluded if they had other autoimmune diseases, uncontrolled infections, pregnancy or lactation. Clinical symptoms, serum thyroxine, TRAb, thyroid ultrasound and orbital computed tomography were used for diagnosis. Total RNA was extracted with Trizol reagent and quality-checked on an Agilent 2100 Bioanalyzer. Including the terminal cysteine and phenylalanine, the CDR3 comprises 15 residues. The entry retains the CDR3 DNA only, 45 bases that are in frame from base 1. V loses 1 base, J loses 1 base, and the germline ends lie 11 bases apart. The germline V gene supplies CDR1 SGHTA and CDR2 FQGNSA. For repertoire sequencing, TCR beta CDR3 regions were amplified from RNA transcripts. A first-round RT-PCR used HTBI primers with the Qiagen OneStep RT-PCR kit, followed by a second-round multiplex PCR, size selection and purification. Libraries were sequenced on an Illumina HiSeq2000 using paired-end 100 bp reads. As for the authors' bioinformatics: SOAPnuke was used for read processing, and reads with adapters, uncalled bases, a mean Phred below 15, or no exact constant-primer or identifier match were discarded. COPE v1.2.5 was used to merge the high-quality paired reads. Unique nucleotide sequences were defined as clonotypes and aligned to IMGT TRB V, D and J references using MiTCR v1.1. Analysis was restricted to V-J combinations with a frequency above 0.0001, which covered 99% to 99.2% of repertoires. A TCR clonal expansion and chaos score per V-J combination was defined as the ratio of F50 clonal expansion to chaos observed in the TCRdist matrix. Welch's t-statistics and random forest were used to narrow the features down to about a dozen V-J combinations, which were then fed into a naive Bayes classifier. Thyroid-blood repertoire similarity was quantified with the Morisita-Horn index. Starting from the raw public reads, TCRdb applied fastp trimming at Q25, assembled clones with MiXCR and retained in-frame beta chains. Every entry covers one CDR3 protein and lists the most common genes and DNA from its rows. The V and J calls and clone size are TCRdb's, not the authors'. The sample table holds over a million distinct CDR3 sequences, of which 35% to 40% were seen once. The ten largest account for more than 9.5% of the sample.

This clonotype has ten or more counts. The antigen this receptor binds is unknown. Within one base of it there is no much larger clone, and no base qualities were kept. What the study reported, not specific to this receptor: No statistical method was used to predetermine the sample size, and group allocation was not hidden from the investigators. Ophthalmopathy was separated from stable hyperthyroidism by the 13-signature model with roughly 90% sensitivity and 81.08% specificity in cross-validation and with 80%/75% in the test set. Among expanded thyroid clonotypes with frequency above 0.001, most also showed up in blood, which suggests that blood repertoires may reflect the thyroid immune response. In validation, the model predicted ophthalmopathy progression with about 70% sensitivity and 72.22% specificity; roughly 12 predicted patients were CT-confirmed with GO in a median of 6.5 months.

Sequencing input: peripheral blood or thyroid tissue (not recorded which). This clonotype was obtained from an adult man with Graves' hyperthyroidism. The chain joins TRBV7-2 to TRBJ2-7; 6 matching bases give a weak D call of TRBD2. The bases are TGTGCCAGCAGCTTAGAGGAGGGGAGGTCCTACGAGCAGTACTTC. This translates into CASSLEEGRSYEQYF.